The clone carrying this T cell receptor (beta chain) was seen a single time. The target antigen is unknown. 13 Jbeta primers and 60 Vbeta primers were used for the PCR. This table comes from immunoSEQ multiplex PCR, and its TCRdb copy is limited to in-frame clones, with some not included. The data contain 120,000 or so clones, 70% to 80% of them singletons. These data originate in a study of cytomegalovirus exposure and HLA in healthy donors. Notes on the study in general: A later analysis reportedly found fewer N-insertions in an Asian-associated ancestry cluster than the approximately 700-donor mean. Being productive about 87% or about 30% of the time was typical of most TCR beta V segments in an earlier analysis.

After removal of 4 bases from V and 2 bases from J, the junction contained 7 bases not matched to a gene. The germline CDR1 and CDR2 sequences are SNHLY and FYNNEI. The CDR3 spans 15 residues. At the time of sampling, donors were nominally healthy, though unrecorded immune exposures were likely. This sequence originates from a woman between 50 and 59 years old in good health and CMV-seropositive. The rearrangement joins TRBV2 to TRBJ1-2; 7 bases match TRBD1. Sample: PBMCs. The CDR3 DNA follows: TGTGCCAGCAGTGGTCCGGGACAGAGAAACTATGGCTACACCTTC. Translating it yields CASSGPGQRNYGYTF. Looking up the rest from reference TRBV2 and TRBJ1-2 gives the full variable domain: EPEVTQTPSHQVTQMGQEVILRCVPISNHLYFYWYRQILGQKVEFLVSFYNNEISEKSEIFDDQFSVERPDGSNFTLKIRSTKLEDSAMYFCASSGPGQRNYGYTFGSGTRLTVV.